This T cell receptor beta chain was identified during a study of cytomegalovirus exposure and HLA in healthy donors. Study details: The 120 or so validation repertoires used the same platform as the 550 to 850 first-cohort repertoires (as reported by a later analysis). Study-level results: The authors confirmed in vitro that a few CMV-associated chains were specific for CMV antigens. Researchers counted over 150 TCR beta chains as cytomegalovirus-associated. Most TCR sequences proved rare, with some public TCRs found in many donors.

CDR3 length: 16 amino acids. Germline V lookup: CDR1 MDHEN, CDR2 SYDVKM. Trimming removed 1 base from V and 2 bases from J, with 12 bases in between. Data came from immunoSEQ multiplex PCR; TCRdb stores just in-frame clones and leaves some out. The sample records 66,000 or so clones, 95% to 97% being singletons. About this clone itself: The antigen remains unidentified.

The sample comprised PBMCs. This chain links TRBV28 with TRBJ1-5; D perhaps matches TRBD1 (6 bases). The receptor was derived from a woman aged 18-35 years in good health and CMV-seropositive. As DNA, the CDR3 is TGTGCCAGCAGTTTATTGGGAGGGGGAGGCAATCAGCCCCAGCATTTT. The encoded protein is CASSLLGGGGNQPQHF.